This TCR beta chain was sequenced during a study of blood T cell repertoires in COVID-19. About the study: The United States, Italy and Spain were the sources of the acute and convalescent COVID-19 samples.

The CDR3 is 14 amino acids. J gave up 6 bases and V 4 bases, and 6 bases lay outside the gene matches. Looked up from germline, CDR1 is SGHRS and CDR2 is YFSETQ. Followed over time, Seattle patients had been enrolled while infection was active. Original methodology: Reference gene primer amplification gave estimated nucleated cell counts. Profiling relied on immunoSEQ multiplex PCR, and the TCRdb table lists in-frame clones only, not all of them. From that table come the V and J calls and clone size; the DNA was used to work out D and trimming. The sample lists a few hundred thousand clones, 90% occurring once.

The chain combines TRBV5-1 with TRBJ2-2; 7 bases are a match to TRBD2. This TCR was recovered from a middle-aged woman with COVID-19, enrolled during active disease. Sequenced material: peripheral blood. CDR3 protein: CASSAGGYAGELFF. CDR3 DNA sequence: TGCGCCAGCAGCGCCGGGGGGTACGCCGGGGAGCTGTTTTTT.